Presented here are 9 T cell receptor beta chains from one specimen sequenced in a study of blood T cell repertoires in COVID-19. Sequenced by immunoSEQ multiplex PCR; TCRdb stores in-frame clones only, minus some. The table records under 250,000 clones, approximately 84% of them present only once. The sample was peripheral blood. The receptor source for this set is a man aged 45-65 years with COVID-19, enrolled during active disease.

The chain combines TRBV19 with TRBJ2-1; 10 bases are shared with TRBD2. This CDR3 is built from 16 residues. Germline V lookup: CDR1 LNHDA, CDR2 SQIVND (reference sequence). The V gene end was trimmed by 6 bases and the J gene end by 1 base; junction bases not matched to a gene: 6. In nucleotides, the CDR3 is TGTGCCAGTAGAAGACTAGCGGGTAGATCCTACAATGAGCAGTTCTTC. It codes for CASRRLAGRSYNEQFF.

This chain uses TRBV30 with TRBJ2-1; a weak D match, TRBD2 (6 bases). The CDR3 consists of 13 residues. Per germline, CDR1 GTSNPN and CDR2 SVGIG (reference sequence). V gave up 7 bases and J gave up 2 bases, with 12 bases separating them. Here the CDR3 DNA reads TGTGCCTTGACTAGTCAGACCTACAATGAGCAGTTCTTC. Residues: CALTSQTYNEQFF. The variable domain in full, completed from reference TRBV30 and TRBJ2-1, reads SQTIHQWPATLVQPVGSPLSLECTVEGTSNPNLYWYRQAAGRGLQLLFYSVGIGQISSEVPQNLSASRPQDRQFILSSKKLLLSDSGFYLCALTSQTYNEQFFGPGTRLTVL.

The chain recombines TRBV28 with TRBJ1-6; 9 bases align to TRBD1. Germline V CDR1 and CDR2: MDHEN, SYDVKM. The ends lost 6 bases at V and 6 bases at J; junction bases unmatched: 3. CDR3 size: 14 residues. The DNA for the CDR3 is TGTGCCAGCAGGACAGGGGGGTTTAATTCACCCCTCCACTTT. This translates into CASRTGGFNSPLHF.

The rearrangement links TRBV7-6 to TRBJ2-2, with 13 bases matching TRBD2. Germline CDR1 and CDR2: SGHVS and FNYEAQ. This CDR3 contains 18 residues. V shed 4 bases and J 0 bases; nucleotides not matched to a gene: 5. The DNA for the CDR3 is TGTGCCAGCAGCTCGGGACTAGCGGGACTGGCGAACACCGGGGAGCTGTTTTTT. This translates into CASSSGLAGLANTGELFF.

The chain links TRBV9 to TRBJ1-5, with D unclear. V dropped 0 bases and J dropped 4 bases, with 5 bases sitting between them. The germline CDR1 and CDR2 sequences are SGDLS and YYNGEE. This CDR3 spans 13 amino acids. CDR3 residues: CASSVADNQPQHF. CDR3 DNA: TGTGCCAGCAGCGTAGCAGATAATCAGCCCCAGCATTTT.

DNA of the CDR3: TGTGCCACCAGCAGCGAACAGGGGGCGAGAGGAAACACCATATATTTT. Translating gives CATSSEQGARGNTIYF. This chain links TRBV15 with TRBJ1-3; 9 bases map to TRBD1. After removal of 3 bases from V and 4 bases from J, the junction contained 7 bases not matched to a gene. In germline, CDR1 is LNHNV, CDR2 YYDKDF (reference sequence). The CDR3 has 16 amino acids.

This clone was detected only a few times. The chain has TRBV20-1 and TRBJ1-1; D unclear. CDR1 DFQATT and CDR2 SNEGSKA come from the germline V gene (reference sequence). V dropped 3 bases and J dropped 3 bases, with 8 bases sitting between them. The CDR3 runs to 12 residues. Written as DNA, the CDR3 is TGCAGTGCTAGTCAACGAGACACTGAAGCTTTCTTT. Encoded protein: CSASQRDTEAFF.

This rearrangement joins TRBV2 to TRBJ1-2, with TRBD1 as a possible D gene (5 bases). Germline CDR1 is SNHLY and CDR2 is FYNNEI. Trimming removed 6 bases at V and 6 bases at J, with 14 bases between. The CDR3 is made up of 13 amino acids. The CDR3 is CASSTGRGNGYTF. DNA for the CDR3: TGTGCCAGCAGCACGGGGCGGGGAAATGGCTACACCTTC.

The chain combines TRBV7-3 with TRBJ2-3, with D possibly being TRBD1 (5 bases). V lost 2 bases, J lost 1 base, and 10 bases lay in between. CDR1 SGHTA and CDR2 FQGTGA come from the germline V gene. The CDR3 is 15 residues long. CDR3 amino acids: CASSLFLGGTDTQYF. The CDR3 DNA follows: TGTGCCAGCAGCTTATTCCTAGGGGGCACAGATACGCAGTATTTT.